This T cell receptor (beta chain) stems from a study of spatial heterogeneity in lung cancer. In the study overall: Matched bulk RNA-seq gave a T cell module score that correlated strongly with tumor-region TCR transcript counts.

Whole-study results and caveats: How many expanded intratumoral alpha and beta TCRs were present tracked the tumor mutation count, which was a count of nonsynonymous mutations.

This clonotype was counted ten times or more. Antigen: not known. Trimming at V came to 0 bases and at J to 8 bases, leaving 7 bases not matched to a gene. Germline V gene sequence: CDR1 DFQATT, CDR2 SNEGSKA (reference sequence). The length of the CDR3 is 15 residues. From the 5' RACE reads, TCRdb called clonotypes with MiXCR, one entry per CDR3 protein. The sample holds about 20,000 distinct CDR3 sequences, 5.7% seen once. Time point here: sample taken at primary tumor resection. This TCR was sampled from a female donor with early-stage non-small cell lung cancer. This sample comprised lung tumor tissue, obtained at surgery. The chain links TRBV20-1 to TRBJ1-4; 9 positions agree with TRBD1. CDR3 bases: TGCAGTGCTAGAGATTCGGGACAGGGCCGAGAAAAACTGTTTTTT. As protein: CSARDSGQGREKLFF.